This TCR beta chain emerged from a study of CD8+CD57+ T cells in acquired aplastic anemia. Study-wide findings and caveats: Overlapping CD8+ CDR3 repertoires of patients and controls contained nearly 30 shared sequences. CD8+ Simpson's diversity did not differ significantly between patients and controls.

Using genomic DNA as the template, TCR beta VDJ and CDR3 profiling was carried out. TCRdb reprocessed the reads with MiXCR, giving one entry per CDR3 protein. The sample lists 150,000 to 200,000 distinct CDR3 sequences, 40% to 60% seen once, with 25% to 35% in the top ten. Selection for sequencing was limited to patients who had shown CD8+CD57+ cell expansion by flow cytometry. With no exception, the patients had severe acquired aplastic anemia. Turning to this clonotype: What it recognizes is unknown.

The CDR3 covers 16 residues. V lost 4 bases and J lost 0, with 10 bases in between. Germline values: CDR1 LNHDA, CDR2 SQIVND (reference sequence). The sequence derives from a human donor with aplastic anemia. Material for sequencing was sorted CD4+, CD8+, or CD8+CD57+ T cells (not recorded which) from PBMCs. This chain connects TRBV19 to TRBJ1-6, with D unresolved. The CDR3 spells CASSTGPSSYNSPLHF. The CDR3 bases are TGTGCCAGTAGTACTGGACCGAGCTCCTATAATTCACCCCTCCACTTT.